In this sample, the clone carrying this T cell receptor (delta chain) is large. PBMC RNA was reverse transcribed using gamma-chain- and delta-chain-specific primers. TCRdb redid the clone calls on the RT-PCR reads with CATT. This sample carries 740 or so delta-chain clones, nearly 35% of them seen once, and the ten largest clones take over 15%. The CDR3 length is 20 residues. V lost 0 bases, J lost 0 bases, and 23 bases lay in between. Germline V gene data show CDR1 as TSWWSYY and CDR2 as QGS. This entry comes from a study of delta chains in infants with herpesvirus infections. V usage is TRDV1 and J usage is TRDJ1; weak D call: TRDD3 (6 bases). The input for sequencing was peripheral blood, taken at time point 1 of longitudinal follow-up. The TCR was taken from a human donor who was a Ugandan infant, either HIV-exposed or HIV-unexposed (not recorded which). CDR3 loop: CALGELVPGYGGYYTDKLIF. The CDR3 region has the DNA TGTGCTCTTGGGGAACTCGTCCCCGGGTATGGGGGGTATTACACCGATAAACTCATCTTT.